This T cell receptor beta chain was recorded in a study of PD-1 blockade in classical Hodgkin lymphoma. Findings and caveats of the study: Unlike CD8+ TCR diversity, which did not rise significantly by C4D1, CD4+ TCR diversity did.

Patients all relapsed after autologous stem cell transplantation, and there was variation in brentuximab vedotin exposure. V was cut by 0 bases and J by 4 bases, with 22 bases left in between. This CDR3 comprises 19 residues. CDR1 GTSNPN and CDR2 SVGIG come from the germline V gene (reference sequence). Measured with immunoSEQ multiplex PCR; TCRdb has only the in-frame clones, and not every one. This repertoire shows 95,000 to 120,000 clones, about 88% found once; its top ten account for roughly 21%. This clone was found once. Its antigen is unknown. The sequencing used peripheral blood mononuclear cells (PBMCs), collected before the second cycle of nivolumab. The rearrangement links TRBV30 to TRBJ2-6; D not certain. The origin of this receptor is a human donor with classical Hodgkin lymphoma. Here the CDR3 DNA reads TGTGCCTGGAGTGTACGCTCAGCCCCGTGGGGTACAGGGGCCAACGTCCTGACTTTC. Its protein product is CAWSVRSAPWGTGANVLTF.